Below, 24 T cell receptor beta chains from the same sample are listed, as sequenced in a study of vaccination effects on CD4 cells after COVID-19. Some clones are missing from TCRdb's copy, which holds only in-frame ones; the method was immunoSEQ multiplex PCR. The sample shows 29,000 or so clones, 74% of them seen only once. Antigen specificity for these receptors is unknown. Before any sequencing was done, the ViraFEST assay used viral peptide pools to expand antigen-specific CD4+ T cells. CD4+ T cells were isolated after 10 days of culture. Everyone in the study got two shots of either the BNT162b2 or mRNA-1273 vaccine. The source material was CD4+ T cells from PBMCs cultured with HCoV-OC43 spike peptides, sampled after COVID-19 vaccination. The subset was: HCoV-OC43 spike overlapping peptide pool stimulation. The receptors were gathered from a human donor who received a COVID-19 vaccine.

The chain recombines TRBV9 with TRBJ1-1; D gene ambiguous. V lost 4 bases to trimming and J lost 2 bases, with 9 bases between them. Germline-derived CDR1 and CDR2 are SGDLS and YYNGEE. The CDR3 totals 13 residues. CDR3 protein: CASSTDRNTEAFF. CDR3 DNA: TGTGCCAGCAGCACAGACCGAAACACTGAAGCTTTCTTT.

CDR3 coding DNA: TGCGCCAGCAGTCAGCAGCTCAACGGGGAGCTGTTTTTT. Amino acids: CASSQQLNGELFF. The V and J genes are TRBV10-1 and TRBJ2-2; D gene ambiguous. V gave up 5 bases and J gave up 7 bases, with 11 bases separating them. CDR1 is WNHNN and CDR2 is SYGVQD in the germline V gene (reference sequence). CDR3 size: 13 residues.

This chain uses TRBV18 with TRBJ2-1, with 8 bases that match TRBD1. The junction had 6 bases not matched to a gene; V was cut back by 3 bases and J by 5 bases. Germline CDR1 is KGHSH and CDR2 is LQKENI. The CDR3 covers 15 residues. Here the CDR3 reads CASSPQGALDNEQFF. CDR3 DNA: TGTGCCAGCTCACCTCAGGGGGCTTTAGACAATGAGCAGTTCTTC. The variable domain in full, completed from reference TRBV18 and TRBJ2-1, reads NAGVMQNPRHLVRRRGQEARLRCSPMKGHSHVYWYRQLPEEGLKFMVYLQKENIIDESGMPKERFSAEFPKEGPSILRIQQVVRGDSAAYFCASSPQGALDNEQFFGPGTRLTVL.

This clone was seen only once. The rearrangement uses TRBV5-6 and TRBJ1-2; the D is unclear. From germline, CDR1 is SGHDT and CDR2 YYEEEE. Trimming left V 0 bases short and J 4 bases short, with 10 bases between. The CDR3 loop spans 14 amino acids. CDR3 sequence reads: CASSLGALIYGYTF. CDR3 DNA: TGTGCCAGCAGCTTGGGGGCGCTTATCTATGGCTACACCTTC.

The V gene is TRBV18, the J gene TRBJ2-1, with D possibly called TRBD1 or TRBD2 (6 bases each). The CDR3 is 15 amino acids. Germline CDR1 reads KGHSH; CDR2 reads LQKENI. The V and J ends lost 0 bases and 8 bases respectively, with 14 bases between them. CDR3 in DNA: TGTGCCAGCTCACCACCTTCCGGGGGCTGGCATGAGCAGTTCTTC. Residues: CASSPPSGGWHEQFF.

The chain joins TRBV12-5 to TRBJ2-7, with TRBD1 as a possible D gene (5 bases). V lost 1 base to trimming and J lost 5 bases, with 12 bases between them. Germline values: CDR1 LGHNT, CDR2 FRNRAP. The CDR3 sequence is 14 residues long. The CDR3 here is CASGLGGDFDEQYF. In DNA form, the CDR3 reads TGTGCTAGTGGTTTGGGGGGCGATTTTGACGAGCAGTACTTC.

This clone was picked up a small number of times. This chain connects TRBV9 to TRBJ1-2; unclear D gene. The CDR3 has 18 residues. V was shortened by 0 bases and J by 0 bases, with 18 bases between the two germline ends. CDR1 is SGDLS and CDR2 is YYNGEE in the germline V gene. This CDR3 is CASSVDVRAHTANYGYTF. The CDR3 DNA reads TGTGCCAGCAGCGTAGATGTTCGAGCGCACACAGCTAACTATGGCTACACCTTC.

The chain links TRBV2 to TRBJ1-4; D is uncertain. V lost 6 bases to trimming and J lost 0 bases, with 8 bases between them. The CDR3 spans 14 residues. Germline V gives CDR1 SNHLY, CDR2 FYNNEI. The CDR3 DNA reads TGTGCCAGCAGCAAAATAACAACTAATGAAAAACTGTTTTTT. Protein sequence: CASSKITTNEKLFF.

This chain links TRBV27 with TRBJ1-2, with TRBD1 matching over 8 bases. Germline V gene sequence: CDR1 MNHEY, CDR2 SMNVEV (reference sequence). CDR3 size: 13 residues. V was pared by 7 bases and J by 7 bases, with 8 bases of the junction left unmatched. In nucleotides, the CDR3 is TGTGCCAGCAAAAAGACAGGGGCGGGTGGCTACACCTTC. Protein: CASKKTGAGGYTF.

This chain connects TRBV6-5 to TRBJ1-2, with 7 bases identical to TRBD1. This CDR3 spans 13 amino acids. CDR1 and CDR2 (germline): MNHEY, SVGAGI. V was pared by 6 bases and J by 6 bases, with 7 bases of the junction left unmatched. The chain's CDR3 is CASRITGEHGYTF. As DNA, the CDR3 is TGTGCCAGCAGAATTACAGGGGAACATGGCTACACCTTC.

This clone is a singleton in its sample. CDR3 in amino acids: CASSLDGLYGYTF. The DNA of the CDR3 is TGTGCCAGCAGTCTAGACGGACTCTATGGCTACACCTTC. The chain joins TRBV6-5 to TRBJ1-2; D not resolved. V gave up 5 bases and J gave up 4 bases, with 11 bases separating them. Germline V gene data show CDR1 as MNHEY and CDR2 as SVGAGI. There are 13 residues in the CDR3.

V is TRBV3-1 (or the pseudogene TRBV3-2) and J is TRBJ1-4; the match to TRBD1 covers 10 bases. V shed 6 bases, J shed 2 bases, and the junction held 6 bases outside the gene matches. This CDR3 has 16 residues. Germline values: CDR1 LGHDT, CDR2 YNNKEL (reference sequence). The CDR3: CASSPGTGATNEKLFF. The CDR3 DNA follows: TGTGCCAGCAGTCCCGGGACAGGGGCTACTAATGAAAAACTGTTTTTT.

The chain has TRBV19 and TRBJ2-1; the D gene is possibly TRBD2 (6 bases). The CDR3 runs 15 residues. CDR1 LNHDA and CDR2 SQIVND come from the germline V gene (reference sequence). Trimming shortened V by 5 bases and J by 0 bases, and 11 bases separated the two germline ends. CDR3 residues: CASSRGGSSYNEQFF. CDR3 nucleotides: TGTGCCAGTAGTCGTGGGGGGAGCTCCTACAATGAGCAGTTCTTC.

The V gene is TRBV10-3, the J gene TRBJ2-6, with D perhaps given as TRBD1 or TRBD2 (7 bases each). The germline gives CDR1 ENHRY, CDR2 SYGVKD. The CDR3 is made up of 16 amino acids. DNA of the CDR3: TGTGCGAGCAGGGGGGAGGGTCATGCTGGGGCCAACGTCCTGACTTTC. As protein: CASRGEGHAGANVLTF.

This clone has a handful of counts. The rearrangement links TRBV5-8 to TRBJ1-6; D unresolved. V lost 0 bases to trimming and J lost 0 bases, with 7 bases between them. CDR1 is SGHTS and CDR2 is YDEGEE in the germline V gene. The CDR3 consists of 16 residues. The CDR3 DNA reads as TGTGCCAGCAGCTTGGGGGAGAGCTCCTATAATTCACCCCTCCACTTT. Translated, it gives CASSLGESSYNSPLHF. Complete variable domain (other parts from reference TRBV5-8 and TRBJ1-6): EAGVTQSPTHLIKTRGQQATLRCSPISGHTSVYWYQQALGLGLQFLLWYDEGEERNRGNFPPRFSGRQFPNYSSELNVNALELEDSALYLCASSLGESSYNSPLHFGNGTRLTVT.

The sample holds a few counts of this clone. The chain has TRBV24-1 and TRBJ1-2; D is unresolved. Germline CDR1 and CDR2: KGHDR and SFDVKD. Deletions cut 3 bases from V and 14 bases from J, with 12 bases between. The length of the CDR3 is 11 residues. The CDR3 region is CATSDMTAWTF. DNA for the CDR3: TGTGCCACCAGTGATATGACGGCGTGGACCTTC.

The chain combines TRBV5-4 with TRBJ2-1; 11 bases match TRBD2. The trim removed 5 bases at V and 10 bases at J, leaving 11 bases unmatched. Germline V gene data show CDR1 as SGHNT and CDR2 as YYREEE (reference sequence). CDR3 size: 15 residues. CDR3 DNA sequence: TGTGCCAGCAGGTTAGCGGGAGGGAATAATGCGGAGCAGTTCTTC. Amino acids: CASRLAGGNNAEQFF.

The count of this clone is one. The chain couples TRBV7-9 to TRBJ2-3, with 11 bases matching TRBD2. Looked up from germline, CDR1 is SEHNR and CDR2 is FQNEAQ (reference sequence). The J segment lost 4 bases and the V segment lost 3 bases, leaving 12 bases of the junction unmatched. CDR3 length equals 18 residues. This CDR3 reads CASSLHSGTSGGADTQYF. CDR3 nucleotide sequence: TGTGCCAGCAGCTTGCATTCCGGGACTAGCGGAGGGGCAGATACGCAGTATTTT.

The chain couples TRBV6-5 to TRBJ2-1; 8 positions agree with TRBD2. V lost 5 bases and J lost 0; bases outside the gene matches: 3. Germline V gene sequence: CDR1 MNHEY, CDR2 SVGAGI. This CDR3 has 15 amino acids. The CDR3 here is CASSMGLVSYNEQFF. The CDR3 DNA is TGTGCCAGCAGTATGGGACTAGTCTCCTACAATGAGCAGTTCTTC.

The rearrangement links TRBV4-1 to TRBJ1-1; D may be TRBD1 (6 bases). The CDR3 has 15 amino acids. The germline V gene has CDR1 MGHRA and CDR2 YSYEKL. Trimming stripped 2 bases from V and 2 bases from J, with 12 bases between. The CDR3 region is CASSQRGKLNTEAFF. Here the CDR3 DNA reads TGCGCCAGCAGCCAAAGGGGGAAACTAAACACTGAAGCTTTCTTT.

The gene calls are TRBV5-1 and TRBJ2-7, with 8 bases aligning to TRBD2. The V segment lost 2 bases and the J segment 0 bases; nucleotides outside the gene matches: 4. The CDR3 is 15 amino acids. Germline lookup yields CDR1 SGHRS and CDR2 YFSETQ. CDR3 bases: TGCGCCAGCAGCTTTCACAGCGGGAGCTCCTACGAGCAGTACTTC. Translated, it gives CASSFHSGSSYEQYF.

The chain recombines TRBV12-3 or TRBV12-4 with TRBJ2-1; D possibly corresponds to TRBD2 (7 bases). V gave up 5 bases and J gave up 7 bases, with 12 bases separating them. The CDR3 spans 13 residues. The CDR3 DNA is TGTGCCAGCAGTATGGGGGGGCAGAATGAGCAGTTCTTC. The encoded protein is CASSMGGQNEQFF.

Here the CDR3 reads CASSLLGSVGQPQHF. For the CDR3, the DNA is TGTGCCAGCAGCTTACTAGGGTCGGTTGGGCAGCCCCAGCATTTT. This sequence joins TRBV5-5 and TRBJ1-5; D call uncertain. V gave up 2 bases and J gave up 7 bases, with 16 bases separating them. The germline V gene has CDR1 SGHKS and CDR2 YYEKEE (reference sequence). The CDR3 is 15 amino acids. The whole variable domain, filled in from reference TRBV5-5 and TRBJ1-5, reads DAGVTQSPTHLIKTRGQQVTLRCSPISGHKSVSWYQQVLGQGPQFIFQYYEKEERGRGNFPDRFSARQFPNYSSELNVNALLLGDSALYLCASSLLGSVGQPQHFGDGTRLSIL.

This clone came up a few times. The DNA of the CDR3 is TGCAGCGTTGAAGTAGCGGGGGCCGGCAATCAGCCCCAGCATTTT. Amino acids: CSVEVAGAGNQPQHF. The chain is built from TRBV29-1 and TRBJ1-5; the D gene is possibly TRBD1 (6 bases). The CDR3 spans 15 residues. CDR1 is SQVTM, CDR2 ANQGSEA, per germline. V lost 1 base and J lost 2, with 12 bases in between.